The 2 T cell receptor beta chains in this list originate from one sample, sequenced in a study of T cell responses to AZD1222 COVID-19 vaccine. Using immunoSEQ multiplex PCR, the repertoire was profiled, and TCRdb retains in-frame clones only, with some absent. The sample lists about 150,000 clones, under 95% occurring once. The input for sequencing was peripheral blood, taken on day 0 of AZD1222 vaccination. The receptors here all came from an adult in good health.

This chain links TRBV5-1 with TRBJ2-7; 8 nucleotides line up with TRBD2. This CDR3 has 15 amino acids. CDR1 SGHRS and CDR2 YFSETQ come from the germline V gene. V trimming: 4 bases; J trimming: 2 bases; junction bases outside the gene matches: 8. Written as DNA, the CDR3 is TGCGCCAGCAGCCCCACTAGCGGCTATACCTACGAGCAGTACTTC. This sequence encodes CASSPTSGYTYEQYF.

The V gene is TRBV5-6, the J gene TRBJ2-1, with 8 bases aligning to TRBD1. The trim removed 4 bases at V and 8 bases at J, leaving 11 bases unmatched. CDR3 size: 15 residues. Germline values: CDR1 SGHDT, CDR2 YYEEEE. CDR3 DNA: TGTGCCAGCAGCCTACAGGGGGGAAATGGCGATGAGCAGTTCTTC. Translation gives CASSLQGGNGDEQFF.